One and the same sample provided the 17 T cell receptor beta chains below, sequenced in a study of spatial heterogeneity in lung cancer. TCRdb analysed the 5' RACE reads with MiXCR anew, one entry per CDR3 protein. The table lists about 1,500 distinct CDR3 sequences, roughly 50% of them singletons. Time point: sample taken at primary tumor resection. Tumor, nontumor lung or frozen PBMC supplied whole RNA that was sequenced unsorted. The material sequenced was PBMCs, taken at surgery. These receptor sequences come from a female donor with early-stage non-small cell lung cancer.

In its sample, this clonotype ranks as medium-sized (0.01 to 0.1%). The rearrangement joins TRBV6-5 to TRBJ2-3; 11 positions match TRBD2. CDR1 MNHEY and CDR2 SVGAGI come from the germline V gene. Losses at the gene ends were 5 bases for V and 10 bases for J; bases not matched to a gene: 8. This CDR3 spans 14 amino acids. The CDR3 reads CASSPPTSGDAQYF. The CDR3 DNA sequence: TGTGCCAGCAGTCCCCCGACTAGCGGGGATGCGCAGTATTTT.

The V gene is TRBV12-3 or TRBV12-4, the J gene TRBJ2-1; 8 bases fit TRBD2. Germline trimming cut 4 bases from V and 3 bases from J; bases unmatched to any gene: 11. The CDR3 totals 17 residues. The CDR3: CASSSPLAGGRYNEQFF. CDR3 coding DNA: TGTGCCAGCAGTTCACCCCTAGCGGGCGGGCGCTACAATGAGCAGTTCTTC.

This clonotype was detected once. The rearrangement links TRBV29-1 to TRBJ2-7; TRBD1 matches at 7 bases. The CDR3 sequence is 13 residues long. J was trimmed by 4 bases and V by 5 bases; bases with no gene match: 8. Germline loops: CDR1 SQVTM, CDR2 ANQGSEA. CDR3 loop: CSVQTGQGYEQYF. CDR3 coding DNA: TGCAGCGTTCAGACAGGGCAGGGGTACGAGCAGTACTTC.

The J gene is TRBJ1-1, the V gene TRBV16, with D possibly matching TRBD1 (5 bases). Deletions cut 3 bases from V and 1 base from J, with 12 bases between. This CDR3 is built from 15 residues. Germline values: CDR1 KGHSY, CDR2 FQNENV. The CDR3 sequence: CASSHRQGKNTEAFF. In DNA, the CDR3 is TGTGCCAGCAGCCATAGGCAGGGAAAGAACACTGAAGCTTTCTTT.

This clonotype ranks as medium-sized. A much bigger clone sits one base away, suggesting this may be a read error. In DNA, the CDR3 is TGCGCCTGCAGCCGGCAGCGGGGGGGCAGGGATGAGCAGTTCTTC. Amino acid sequence: CACSRQRGGRDEQFF. The chain links TRBV4-1 to TRBJ2-1; 10 bases map to TRBD2. CDR1 is MGHRA and CDR2 is YSYEKL in the germline V gene. CDR3 length: 15 amino acids.

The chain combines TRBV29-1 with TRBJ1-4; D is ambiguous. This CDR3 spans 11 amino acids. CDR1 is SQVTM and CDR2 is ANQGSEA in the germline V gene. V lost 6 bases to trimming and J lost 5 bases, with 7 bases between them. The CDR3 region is CSVRTNEKLFF. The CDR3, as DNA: TGCAGCGTGAGGACGAATGAAAAACTGTTTTTT.

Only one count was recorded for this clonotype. The CDR3 DNA is TGTGCCTGGAGAGACCTAGGACAGGGTGAAGAATCTAACTATGGCTACACCTTC. This encodes CAWRDLGQGEESNYGYTF. This rearrangement joins TRBV30 to TRBJ1-2; 8 nucleotides agree with TRBD1. Trimming removed 3 bases from V and 0 bases from J; junction bases left unmatched: 15. Germline values: CDR1 GTSNPN, CDR2 SVGIG (reference sequence). The CDR3 sequence is 18 residues long.

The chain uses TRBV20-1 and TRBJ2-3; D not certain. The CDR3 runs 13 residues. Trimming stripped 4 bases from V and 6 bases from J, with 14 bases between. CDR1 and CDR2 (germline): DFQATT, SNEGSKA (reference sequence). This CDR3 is CSATIFFFDTQYF. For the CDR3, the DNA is TGCAGTGCTACCATCTTTTTTTTTGATACGCAGTATTTT.

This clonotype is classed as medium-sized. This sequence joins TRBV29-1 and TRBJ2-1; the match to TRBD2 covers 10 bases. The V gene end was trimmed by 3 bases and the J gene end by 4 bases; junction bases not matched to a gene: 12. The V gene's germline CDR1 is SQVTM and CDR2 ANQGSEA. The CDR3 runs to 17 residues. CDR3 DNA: TGCAGCGTTGAGGGGCTAGCGGGAGCGTCGAGGTACAATGAGCAGTTCTTC. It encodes CSVEGLAGASRYNEQFF.

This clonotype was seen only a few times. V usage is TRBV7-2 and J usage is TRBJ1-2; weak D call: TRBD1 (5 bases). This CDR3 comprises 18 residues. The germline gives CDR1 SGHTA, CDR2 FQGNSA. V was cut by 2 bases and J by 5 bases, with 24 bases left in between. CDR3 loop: CASSLPPGLHPELYGYTF. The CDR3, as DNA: TGTGCCAGCAGCTTACCACCGGGACTCCATCCTGAGCTATATGGCTACACCTTC.

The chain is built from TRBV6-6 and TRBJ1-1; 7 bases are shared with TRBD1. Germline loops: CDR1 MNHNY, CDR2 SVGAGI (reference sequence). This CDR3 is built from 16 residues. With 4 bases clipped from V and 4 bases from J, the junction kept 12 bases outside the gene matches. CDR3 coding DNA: TGTGCCAGCAGTTCGGGACAGCGAGCCGTCGGCACTGAAGCTTTCTTT. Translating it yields CASSSGQRAVGTEAFF.

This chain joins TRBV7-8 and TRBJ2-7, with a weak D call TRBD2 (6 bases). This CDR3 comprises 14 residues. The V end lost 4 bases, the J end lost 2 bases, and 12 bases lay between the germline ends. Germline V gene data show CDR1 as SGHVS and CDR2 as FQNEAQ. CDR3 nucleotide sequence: TGTGCCAGCAGCTCGCGGGGATTGGCCTACGAGCAGTACTTC. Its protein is CASSSRGLAYEQYF.

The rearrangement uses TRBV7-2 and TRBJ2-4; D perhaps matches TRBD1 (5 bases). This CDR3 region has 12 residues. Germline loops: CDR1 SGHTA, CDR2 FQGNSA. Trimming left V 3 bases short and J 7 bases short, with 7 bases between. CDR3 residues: CASSLPGNIQYF. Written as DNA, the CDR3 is TGTGCCAGCAGCTTGCCAGGGAACATTCAGTACTTC.

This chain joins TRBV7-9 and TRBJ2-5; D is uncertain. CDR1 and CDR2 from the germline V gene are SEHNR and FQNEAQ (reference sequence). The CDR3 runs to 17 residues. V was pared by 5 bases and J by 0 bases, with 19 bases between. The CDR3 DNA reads TGTGCCAGCAGCCCATCGCCGGGCCCCGACGACCAAGAGACCCAGTACTTC. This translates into CASSPSPGPDDQETQYF.

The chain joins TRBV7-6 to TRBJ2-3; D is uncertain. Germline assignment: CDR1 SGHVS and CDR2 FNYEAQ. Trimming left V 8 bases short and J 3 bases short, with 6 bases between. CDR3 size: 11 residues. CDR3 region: CASGMTDTQYF. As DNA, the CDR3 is TGTGCCAGCGGGATGACAGATACGCAGTATTTT.

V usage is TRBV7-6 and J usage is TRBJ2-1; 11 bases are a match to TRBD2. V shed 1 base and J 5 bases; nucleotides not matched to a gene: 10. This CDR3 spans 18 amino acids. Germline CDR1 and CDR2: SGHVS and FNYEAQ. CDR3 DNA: TGTGCCAGCAGCTTAGTAACTAGCGGGAGTCTCGGGGACAATGAGCAGTTCTTC. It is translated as CASSLVTSGSLGDNEQFF. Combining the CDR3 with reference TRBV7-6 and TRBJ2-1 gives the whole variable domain GAGVSQSPRYKVTKRGQDVALRCDPISGHVSLYWYRQALGQGPEFLTYFNYEAQQDKSGLPNDRFSAERPEGSISTLTIQRTEQRDSAMYRCASSLVTSGSLGDNEQFFGPGTRLTVL.

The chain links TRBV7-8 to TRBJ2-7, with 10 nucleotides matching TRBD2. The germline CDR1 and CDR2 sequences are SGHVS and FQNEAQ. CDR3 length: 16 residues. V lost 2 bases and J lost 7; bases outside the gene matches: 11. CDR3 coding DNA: TGTGCCAGCAGCTTAACTAGCGGGACTGTGAAGTTAGAGCAGTACTTC. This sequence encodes CASSLTSGTVKLEQYF.